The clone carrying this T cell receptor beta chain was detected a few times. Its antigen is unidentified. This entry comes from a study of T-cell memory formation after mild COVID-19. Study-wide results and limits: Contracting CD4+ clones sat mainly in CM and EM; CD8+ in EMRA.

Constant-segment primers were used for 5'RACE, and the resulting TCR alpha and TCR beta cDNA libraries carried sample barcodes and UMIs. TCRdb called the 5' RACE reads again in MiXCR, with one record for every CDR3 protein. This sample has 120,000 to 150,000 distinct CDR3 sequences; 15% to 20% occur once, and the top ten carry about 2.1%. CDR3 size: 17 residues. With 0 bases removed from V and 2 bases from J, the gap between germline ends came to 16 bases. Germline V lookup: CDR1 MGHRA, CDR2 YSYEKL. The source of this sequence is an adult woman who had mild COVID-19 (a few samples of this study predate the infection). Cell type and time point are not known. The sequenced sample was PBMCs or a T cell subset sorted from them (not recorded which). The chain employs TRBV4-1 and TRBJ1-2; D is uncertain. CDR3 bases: TGCGCCAGCAGCCAAGAGGGAATTTTAAGGGCCAACTATGGCTACACCTTC. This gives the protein CASSQEGILRANYGYTF.